Shown below are 8 T cell receptor beta chains from a single sample sequenced in a study of blood T cell repertoires in COVID-19. Profiled with immunoSEQ multiplex PCR; TCRdb holds only in-frame clones, not every one. The sample carries approximately 89,000 clones, approximately 75% recorded once. The sequenced material came from peripheral blood. The receptors originated from a human donor in a cohort sampled during active COVID-19.

This rearrangement joins TRBV6-2 or TRBV6-3 to TRBJ2-1, with D possibly being TRBD2 (6 bases). This CDR3 comprises 14 residues. Germline V gene lookup returns CDR1 MNHEY and CDR2 SVGEGT. Trimming removed 0 bases at V and 7 bases at J, with 10 bases between. The CDR3 DNA is TGTGCCAGCAGTTACTCTTGGGCGGGGAATGAGCAGTTCTTC. As protein: CASSYSWAGNEQFF.

The chain is built from TRBV5-1 and TRBJ2-6, with D perhaps matching TRBD1 (6 bases). Trimming shortened V by 5 bases and J by 0 bases, and 21 bases separated the two germline ends. This CDR3 spans 19 amino acids. Germline values: CDR1 SGHRS, CDR2 YFSETQ. The chain's CDR3 is CASSYLPGRGSSGANVLTF. The CDR3 DNA is TGCGCCAGCAGTTACTTGCCAGGCAGGGGCAGCTCTGGGGCCAACGTCCTGACTTTC.

The chain links TRBV13 to TRBJ2-7; 8 nucleotides match TRBD1. This CDR3 is built from 15 residues. Germline V gives CDR1 PRHDT, CDR2 FYEKMQ (reference sequence). V lost 3 bases, J lost 6 bases, and 10 bases stayed unmatched. The CDR3 nucleotides are TGTGCCAGCAGCTTCCGGGACAGGAGGCAGGGCGAGCAGTACTTC. This codes for CASSFRDRRQGEQYF.

The chain uses TRBV7-9 and TRBJ1-3; D is possibly TRBD1 (5 bases). With 5 bases removed from V and 0 bases from J, the gap between germline ends came to 11 bases. This CDR3 is 15 amino acids long. CDR1 is SEHNR, CDR2 FQNEAQ, per germline (reference sequence). Here the CDR3 reads CASSPGRNSGNTIYF. CDR3 bases: TGTGCCAGCAGCCCAGGGCGAAACTCTGGAAACACCATATATTTT.

This chain joins TRBV5-1 and TRBJ1-1; a weak D match, TRBD1 (6 bases). The V end was cut by 7 bases, the J end by 0 bases, with 16 bases between. CDR3 length equals 15 residues. Looked up from germline, CDR1 is SGHRS and CDR2 is YFSETQ. CDR3 in amino acids: CASSKLQGVNTEAFF. The CDR3 DNA reads as TGCGCCAGCTCAAAACTACAGGGAGTGAACACTGAAGCTTTCTTT.

V gene TRBV11-2 combines with J gene TRBJ1-2; D remains ambiguous. Trimming cost V 1 base and J 4 bases, with 13 bases left between them. Germline-derived CDR1 and CDR2 are SGHAT and FQNNGV. This CDR3 contains 15 residues. The CDR3 is CASSLVGRWGYGYTF. CDR3 coding DNA: TGTGCCAGCAGCTTAGTAGGGAGGTGGGGCTATGGCTACACCTTC.

The CDR3 sequence is CSVPTGANTEAFF. For the CDR3, the DNA is TGCAGCGTGCCCACAGGGGCGAACACTGAAGCTTTCTTT. The rearrangement uses TRBV29-1 and TRBJ1-1; 7 positions agree with TRBD1. CDR3 length: 13 residues. The V segment lost 6 bases and the J segment 1 base; nucleotides outside the gene matches: 5. Germline V gene sequence: CDR1 SQVTM, CDR2 ANQGSEA.

This clone was seen more than once but under ten times. The gene calls are TRBV6-5 and TRBJ1-5; D perhaps matches TRBD1 (6 bases). This CDR3 contains 14 residues. Between the trimmed V and J ends, which lost 4 bases and 5 bases, there was a span of 12 bases. The V gene's germline CDR1 is MNHEY and CDR2 SVGAGI. CDR3 loop: CASSSGSGDQPQHF. The CDR3 DNA follows: TGTGCCAGCAGTTCCGGATCAGGGGATCAGCCCCAGCATTTT.